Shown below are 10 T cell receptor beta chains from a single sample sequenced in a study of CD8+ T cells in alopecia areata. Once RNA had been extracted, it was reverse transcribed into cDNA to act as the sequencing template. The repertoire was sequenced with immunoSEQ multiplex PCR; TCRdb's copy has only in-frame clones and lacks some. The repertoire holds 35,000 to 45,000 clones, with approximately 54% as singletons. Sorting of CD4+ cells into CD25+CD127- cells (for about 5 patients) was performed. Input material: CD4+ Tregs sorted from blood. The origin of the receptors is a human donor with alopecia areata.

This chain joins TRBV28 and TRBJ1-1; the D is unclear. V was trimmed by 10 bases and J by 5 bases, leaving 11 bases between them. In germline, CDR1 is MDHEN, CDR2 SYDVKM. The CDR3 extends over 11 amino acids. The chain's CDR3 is CATAVETEAFF. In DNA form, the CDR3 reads TGTGCCACCGCGGTGGAGACTGAAGCTTTCTTT.

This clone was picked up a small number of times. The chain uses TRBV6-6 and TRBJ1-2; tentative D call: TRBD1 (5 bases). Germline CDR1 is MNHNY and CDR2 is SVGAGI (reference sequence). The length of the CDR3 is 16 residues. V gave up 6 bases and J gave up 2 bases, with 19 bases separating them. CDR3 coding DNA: TGTGCCAGCAGAGAGCTCCCAACAGGCCCAAACTATGGCTACACCTTC. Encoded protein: CASRELPTGPNYGYTF.

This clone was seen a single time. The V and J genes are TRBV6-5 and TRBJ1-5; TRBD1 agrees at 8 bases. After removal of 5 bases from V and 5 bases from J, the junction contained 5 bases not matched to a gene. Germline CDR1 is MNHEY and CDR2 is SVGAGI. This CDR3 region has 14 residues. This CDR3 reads CASSARGPDQPQHF. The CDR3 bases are TGTGCCAGCAGTGCCAGGGGGCCGGATCAGCCCCAGCATTTT.

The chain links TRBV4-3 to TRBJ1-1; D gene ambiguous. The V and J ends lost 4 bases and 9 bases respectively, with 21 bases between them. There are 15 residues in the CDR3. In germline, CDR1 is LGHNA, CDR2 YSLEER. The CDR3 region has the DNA TGCGCCAGCAGCCCGAAGGGCGCCCGACTGAAGAAAGCTTTCTTT. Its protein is CASSPKGARLKKAFF.

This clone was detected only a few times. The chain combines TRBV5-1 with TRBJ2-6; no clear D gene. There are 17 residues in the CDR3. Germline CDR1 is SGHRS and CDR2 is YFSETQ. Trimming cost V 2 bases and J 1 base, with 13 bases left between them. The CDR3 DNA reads TGCGCCAGCAGCTTCAGGCGCGTCCGATCTGGGGCCAACGTCCTGACTTTC. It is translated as CASSFRRVRSGANVLTF.

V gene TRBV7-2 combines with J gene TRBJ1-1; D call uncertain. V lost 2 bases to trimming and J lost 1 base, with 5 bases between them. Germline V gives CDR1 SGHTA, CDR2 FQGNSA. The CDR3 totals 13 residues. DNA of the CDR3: TGTGCCAGCAGCTTAACGCCGAACACTGAAGCTTTCTTT. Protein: CASSLTPNTEAFF.

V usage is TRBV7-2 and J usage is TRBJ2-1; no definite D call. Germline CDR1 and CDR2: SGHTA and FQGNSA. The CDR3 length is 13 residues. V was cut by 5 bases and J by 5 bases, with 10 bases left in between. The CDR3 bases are TGTGCCAGCAGCCGAGAGGTTAACAATGAGCAGTTCTTC. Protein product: CASSREVNNEQFF.

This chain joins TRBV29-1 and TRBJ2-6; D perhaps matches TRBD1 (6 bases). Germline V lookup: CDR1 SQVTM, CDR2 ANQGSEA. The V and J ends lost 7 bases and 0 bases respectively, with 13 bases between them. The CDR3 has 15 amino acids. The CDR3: CSARTARSGANVLTF. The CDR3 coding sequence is TGCAGCGCTCGGACAGCCCGCTCTGGGGCCAACGTCCTGACTTTC. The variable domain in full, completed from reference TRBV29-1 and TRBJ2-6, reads SAVISQKPSRDICQRGTSLTIQCQVDSQVTMMFWYRQQPGQSLTLIATANQGSEATYESGFVIDKFPISRPNLTFSTLTVSNMSPEDSSIYLCSARTARSGANVLTFGAGSRLTVL.

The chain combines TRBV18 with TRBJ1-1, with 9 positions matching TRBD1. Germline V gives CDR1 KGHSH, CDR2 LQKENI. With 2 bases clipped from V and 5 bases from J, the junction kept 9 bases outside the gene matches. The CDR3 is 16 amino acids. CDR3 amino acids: CASSPSLDRGRTEAFF. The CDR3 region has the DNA TGTGCCAGCTCACCATCTTTGGACAGGGGAAGGACTGAAGCTTTCTTT.

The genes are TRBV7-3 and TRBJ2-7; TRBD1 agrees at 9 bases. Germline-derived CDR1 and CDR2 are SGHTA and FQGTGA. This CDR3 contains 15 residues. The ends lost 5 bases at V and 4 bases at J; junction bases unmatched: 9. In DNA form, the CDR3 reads TGTGCCAGCAGCCCACCGGGACAGGGACAATACGAGCAGTACTTC. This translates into CASSPPGQGQYEQYF.